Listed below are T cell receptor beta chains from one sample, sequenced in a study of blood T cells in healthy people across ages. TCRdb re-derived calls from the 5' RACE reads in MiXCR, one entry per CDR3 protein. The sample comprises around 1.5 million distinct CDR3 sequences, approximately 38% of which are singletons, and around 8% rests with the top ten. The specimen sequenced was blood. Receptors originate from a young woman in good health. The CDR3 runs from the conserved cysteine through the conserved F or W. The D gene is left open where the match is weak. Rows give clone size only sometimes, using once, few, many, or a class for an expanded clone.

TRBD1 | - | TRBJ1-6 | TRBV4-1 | CASSQLQGVDSYNSPLHF | TGCGCCAGCAGCCAGCTCCAGGGGGTGGATTCCTATAATTCACCCCTCCACTTT
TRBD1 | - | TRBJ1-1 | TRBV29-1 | CSGWDRDRAFF | TGCAGCGGTTGGGACAGGGATAGAGCTTTCTTT
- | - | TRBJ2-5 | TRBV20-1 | CSARDGAPQETQYF | TGCAGTGCTAGAGACGGGGCACCCCAAGAGACCCAGTACTTC
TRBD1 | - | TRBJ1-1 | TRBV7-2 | CASSPTGQVLNTEAFF | TGTGCCAGCAGCCCGACAGGACAGGTCCTGAACACTGAAGCTTTCTTT
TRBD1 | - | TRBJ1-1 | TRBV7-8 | CASSLGPGRGLEVYTEAFF | TGTGCCAGCAGCTTAGGCCCGGGCAGGGGGCTAGAAGTGTACACTGAAGCTTTCTTT
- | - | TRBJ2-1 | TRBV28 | CASSFRGTASYNEQFF | TGTGCCAGCAGTTTTCGGGGGACGGCCTCCTACAATGAGCAGTTCTTC
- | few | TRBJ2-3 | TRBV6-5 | CATSPGPTQYF | TGTGCCACGTCACCGGGACCGACGCAGTATTTT
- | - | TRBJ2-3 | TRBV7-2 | CASSLGRIDRSRDTDTQYF | TGTGCCAGCAGCTTAGGCCGCATCGACAGGTCCCGAGATACAGATACGCAGTATTTT
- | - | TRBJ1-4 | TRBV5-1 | CASIPLGGREKLFF | TGCGCCAGCATCCCACTGGGGGGGCGTGAAAAACTGTTTTTT
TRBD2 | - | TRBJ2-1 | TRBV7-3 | CASSKTSGGNNEQFF | TGTGCCAGCAGCAAGACTAGCGGGGGGAACAATGAGCAGTTCTTC
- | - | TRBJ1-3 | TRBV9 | CASSVQGTGNTIYF | TGTGCCAGCAGCGTACAGGGCACTGGAAACACCATATATTTT